Below are 29 T cell receptor beta chains sequenced from a single sample in a study of T-cell memory formation after mild COVID-19. MiXCR was run by TCRdb on the 5' RACE reads, yielding one entry per CDR3 protein. There are some 450,000 distinct CDR3 sequences in the sample; under 20% occur only once, and approximately 21% lies in the top ten. Input material: PBMCs or a T cell subset sorted from them (not recorded which). The receptor source for this set is a man between 18 and 35 years old who had mild COVID-19 (a few samples of this study predate the infection). Cell type and time point are not known.

For the CDR3, the DNA is TGTGCCAGCAGTGTCGGTCAGCCCCAGCATTTT. Encoded protein: CASSVGQPQHF. The rearrangement links TRBV2 to TRBJ1-5; no reliable D call. Germline CDR1 is SNHLY and CDR2 is FYNNEI. V lost 4 bases and J 6 bases, leaving 4 bases between the germline ends. CDR3 length: 11 amino acids.

Ten or more counts support this clonotype. This chain links TRBV12-3 or TRBV12-4 with TRBJ2-7; 7 bases are shared with TRBD1. The CDR3 covers 14 residues. After removal of 6 bases from V and 0 bases from J, the junction contained 5 bases not matched to a gene. CDR3 in amino acids: CASSRGQSSYEQYV. CDR3 DNA: TGTGCCAGCAGCCGGGGACAGTCCTCCTACGAGCAGTACGTC.

The chain is built from TRBV7-9 and TRBJ2-7, with D tentatively TRBD2 (5 bases). This CDR3 is built from 14 residues. V was trimmed by 8 bases and J by 2 bases, leaving 16 bases between them. The germline CDR1 and CDR2 sequences are SEHNR and FQNEAQ (reference sequence). This CDR3 is CASGPPAGAYEQYV. The CDR3, as DNA: TGTGCCAGCGGCCCCCCGGCCGGGGCCTACGAGCAGTACGTC.

This clonotype came up a few times. J is TRBJ1-6 and V is TRBV4-3; no definite D call. V was cut by 0 bases and J by 7 bases, with 10 bases left in between. Germline V gives CDR1 LGHNA, CDR2 YSLEER. The CDR3 loop spans 15 amino acids. CDR3 bases: TGCGCCAGCAGCCAAGATACGACGGTAAATTCACCCCTCCACTTT. Amino acid sequence: CASSQDTTVNSPLHF.

The chain links TRBV5-1 to TRBJ2-3; unclear D gene. Germline loops: CDR1 SGHRS, CDR2 YFSETQ. Trimming shortened V by 2 bases and J by 0 bases, and 10 bases separated the two germline ends. The CDR3 runs 15 residues. CDR3 in DNA: TGCGCCAGCAGCTTCGACCCTATTAGCACAGATACGCAGTATTTT. Protein sequence: CASSFDPISTDTQYF.

The J gene is TRBJ2-3, the V gene TRBV10-3; 10 bases fit TRBD1. The CDR3 length is 14 residues. With V trimmed by 5 bases and J by 3 bases, 2 bases remained unmatched. Germline CDR1 reads ENHRY; CDR2 reads SYGVKD. The CDR3 is CAISRDRGTDTQYF. The DNA of the CDR3 is TGTGCCATCAGTCGGGACAGGGGAACAGATACGCAGTATTTT.

The rearrangement links TRBV5-1 to TRBJ1-4; D gene unclear. The CDR3 is made up of 15 amino acids. Germline values: CDR1 SGHRS, CDR2 YFSETQ. V lost 0 bases and J 6 bases, leaving 12 bases between the germline ends. The DNA for the CDR3 is TGCGCCAGCAGCTTGGTCGGACGGAGGGATGAAAAACTGTTTTTT. Its translation: CASSLVGRRDEKLFF. Looking up the rest from reference TRBV5-1 and TRBJ1-4 gives the full variable domain: KAGVTQTPRYLIKTRGQQVTLSCSPISGHRSVSWYQQTPGQGLQFLFEYFSETQRNKGNFPGRFSGRQFSNSRSEMNVSTLELGDSALYLCASSLVGRRDEKLFFGSGTQLSVL.

This clonotype occurred a few times. The rearrangement links TRBV4-1 to TRBJ2-7, with TRBD2 matching 7 bases. The CDR3 loop spans 15 amino acids. With 1 base clipped from V and 2 bases from J, the junction kept 5 bases outside the gene matches. CDR1 and CDR2 from the germline V gene are MGHRA and YSYEKL. For the CDR3, the DNA is TGCGCCAGCAGCCAAGGATCGGGGGGAACCTACGAGCAGTACTTC. Amino acid sequence: CASSQGSGGTYEQYF.

This clonotype was found many times. The J gene is TRBJ2-1, the V gene TRBV7-6, with a tentative D call TRBD2 (5 bases). Trimming took 5 bases from V and 8 from J, leaving 13 bases between them. Germline V gene lookup returns CDR1 SGHVS and CDR2 FNYEAQ. The CDR3 length is 13 residues. The chain's CDR3 is CASSQDLYHEQFF. As DNA, the CDR3 is TGTGCCAGCAGCCAGGACTTGTATCATGAGCAGTTCTTC.

The CDR3 DNA reads as TGCGCCAGCAGCCCGGGACAGGACACAACTAATGAAAAACTGTTTTTT. This encodes CASSPGQDTTNEKLFF. The chain has TRBV5-1 and TRBJ1-4; TRBD1 aligns across 8 bases. The ends lost 4 bases at V and 0 bases at J; junction bases unmatched: 5. Germline V lookup: CDR1 SGHRS, CDR2 YFSETQ. This CDR3 contains 16 residues. Together with reference TRBV5-1 and TRBJ1-4, the CDR3 gives the full variable domain: KAGVTQTPRYLIKTRGQQVTLSCSPISGHRSVSWYQQTPGQGLQFLFEYFSETQRNKGNFPGRFSGRQFSNSRSEMNVSTLELGDSALYLCASSPGQDTTNEKLFFGSGTQLSVL.

This clonotype has just a few counts. The chain recombines TRBV7-9 with TRBJ2-7; 7 positions agree with TRBD2. CDR1 and CDR2 (germline): SEHNR, FQNEAQ (reference sequence). CDR3 length equals 16 residues. J was trimmed by 0 bases and V by 2 bases; bases with no gene match: 7. The CDR3 DNA reads as TGTGCCAGCAGCTTACTGACTAGCCCGAACTCCTACGAGCAGTACTTC. Encoded protein: CASSLLTSPNSYEQYF. The entire variable domain, with the rest obtained from reference TRBV7-9 and TRBJ2-7, is as follows: DTGVSQNPRHKITKRGQNVTFRCDPISEHNRLYWYRQTLGQGPEFLTYFQNEAQLEKSRLLSDRFSAERPKGSFSTLEIQRTEQGDSAMYLCASSLLTSPNSYEQYFGPGTRLTVT.

This clonotype came up many times. This chain joins TRBV7-3 and TRBJ2-6; D is possibly TRBD1 (5 bases). Germline CDR1 SGHTA, CDR2 FQGTGA. The CDR3 is 15 amino acids. V lost 5 bases to trimming and J lost 2 bases, with 10 bases between them. CDR3 sequence: CASSPGLAGANVLTF. The CDR3 coding sequence is TGTGCCAGCAGCCCAGGGTTGGCTGGGGCCAACGTCCTGACTTTC.

This clonotype was picked up a small number of times. This chain links TRBV29-1 with TRBJ2-3; either TRBD1 or TRBD2 may supply D (5 bases each). The germline V and J ends were trimmed by 4 bases and 2 bases, with 10 bases remaining between them. CDR1 is SQVTM and CDR2 is ANQGSEA in the germline V gene. There are 13 residues in the CDR3. As DNA, the CDR3 is TGCAGCGTTGTCGCAGGGACCACAGATACGCAGTATTTT. Protein sequence: CSVVAGTTDTQYF.

In its sample, this clonotype was seen a few times. The J gene is TRBJ2-3, the V gene TRBV4-3, with no clear D. V gave up 4 bases and J gave up 1 base, with 12 bases separating them. The CDR3 totals 15 residues. Germline-derived CDR1 and CDR2 are LGHNA and YSLEER. CDR3 sequence: CASSPRETRTDTQYF. The CDR3 region has the DNA TGCGCCAGCAGCCCAAGAGAAACTCGCACAGATACGCAGTATTTT.

The sample holds many counts of this clonotype. The V call is TRBV7-3, the J call TRBJ2-3, with D maybe TRBD2 (6 bases). Germline-derived CDR1 and CDR2 are SGHTA and FQGTGA. CDR3 length: 16 residues. V was trimmed by 5 bases and J by 4 bases, leaving 19 bases between them. The CDR3 DNA reads as TGTGCCAGCAGCCCCCACCCGGGACTGCAAGCAGATACGCAGTATTTT. This codes for CASSPHPGLQADTQYF. The whole variable domain, filled in from reference TRBV7-3 and TRBJ2-3, reads GAGVSQTPSNKVTEKGKYVELRCDPISGHTALYWYRQSLGQGPEFLIYFQGTGAADDSGLPNDRFFAVRPEGSVSTLKIQRTERGDSAVYLCASSPHPGLQADTQYFGPGTRLTVL.

This clonotype occurred a few times. The chain has TRBV4-2 and TRBJ2-3, with 7 bases that match TRBD1. This CDR3 is built from 17 residues. CDR1 and CDR2 (germline): LGHNA, YNFKEQ. V lost 3 bases and J lost 4; bases outside the gene matches: 13. Here the CDR3 DNA reads TGTGCCAGCAGCCAGAATGGGTACACAGGGGTCCCAGATACGCAGTATTTT. Residues: CASSQNGYTGVPDTQYF.

This clonotype appeared a few times. CDR3: CASSPVLGTEAFF. DNA for the CDR3: TGTGCCAGCAGCCCAGTGTTAGGCACTGAAGCTTTCTTT. This sequence joins TRBV7-2 and TRBJ1-1; the D is unclear. CDR1 and CDR2 from the germline V gene are SGHTA and FQGNSA. Trimming took off 5 bases at V and 4 bases at J, with 11 bases between the two ends. The CDR3 has 13 amino acids.

The rearrangement uses TRBV5-1 and TRBJ2-1; TRBD2 matches at 10 bases. Germline CDR1 and CDR2: SGHRS and YFSETQ. The CDR3 is 15 amino acids. V lost 0 bases and J lost 6; bases outside the gene matches: 3. CDR3 nucleotides: TGCGCCAGCAGCTTGGCCCTAGCGGGGGCCAATGAGCAGTTCTTC. Its translation is CASSLALAGANEQFF.

As for this clonotype: A much bigger clone sits one base away, suggesting this may be a read error. CDR3 loop: CASLWTGAYEQFF. CDR3 coding DNA: TGTGCCAGCCTTTGGACAGGGGCCTACGAGCAGTTCTTC. The chain links TRBV12-3 or TRBV12-4 to TRBJ2-1; TRBD1 aligns across 9 bases. Unmatched junction bases numbered 9, after V lost 8 bases and J lost 10 bases. The CDR3 is made up of 13 amino acids.

The chain recombines TRBV7-6 with TRBJ2-2; tentatively, D is TRBD2 (5 bases). The germline gives CDR1 SGHVS, CDR2 FNYEAQ. V was clipped by 5 bases and J by 5 bases, with 12 bases between them. The CDR3 spans 14 residues. Here the CDR3 DNA reads TGTGCCAGCAGCCGGATGCCGGGAACCGGGGAGCTGTTTTTT. Amino acids: CASSRMPGTGELFF.

This clonotype came up a few times. V gene TRBV3-1 combines with J gene TRBJ2-1; a weak D match, TRBD2 (7 bases). Germline loops: CDR1 LGHDT, CDR2 YNNKEL (reference sequence). The CDR3 is 14 amino acids. V was trimmed by 8 bases and J by 0 bases, leaving 11 bases between them. The CDR3 here is CASWGGPSYNEQFF. CDR3 bases: TGTGCCAGCTGGGGGGGGCCCTCCTACAATGAGCAGTTCTTC.

This clonotype was counted at least ten times. The CDR3 region has the DNA TGTGCCAGCAGCTTAGTACAGGGCGTAGATACGCAGTATTTT. This codes for CASSLVQGVDTQYF. The gene calls are TRBV7-9 and TRBJ2-3; maybe TRBD1 (6 bases). The CDR3 spans 14 residues. CDR1 is SEHNR, CDR2 FQNEAQ, per germline (reference sequence). The V end was cut by 1 base, the J end by 5 bases, with 10 bases between. Based on the CDR3 plus reference TRBV7-9 and TRBJ2-3, the full variable domain is DTGVSQNPRHKITKRGQNVTFRCDPISEHNRLYWYRQTLGQGPEFLTYFQNEAQLEKSRLLSDRFSAERPKGSFSTLEIQRTEQGDSAMYLCASSLVQGVDTQYFGPGTRLTVL.

The chain uses TRBV7-6 and TRBJ2-7; TRBD2 might be the D (7 bases). The CDR3 spans 16 residues. Per the germline V gene, CDR1 is SGHVS and CDR2 is FNYEAQ. V lost 5 bases to trimming and J lost 2 bases, with 19 bases between them. CDR3 DNA: TGTGCCAGCAGCCCGAGAGGGGGGGGGCTCACCTACGAGCAGTACTTC. This gives the protein CASSPRGGGLTYEQYF.

This clonotype was seen only a few times. V gene TRBV6-5 combines with J gene TRBJ2-2; TRBD1 might be the D (5 bases). Trimming left V 6 bases short and J 2 bases short, with 7 bases between. The germline gives CDR1 MNHEY, CDR2 SVGAGI. The CDR3 totals 13 residues. The CDR3 is CASRQANTGELFF. In DNA form, the CDR3 reads TGTGCCAGCAGACAGGCTAACACCGGGGAGCTGTTTTTT.

The J gene is TRBJ1-1, the V gene TRBV4-3; no firm D call. V shed 1 base and J shed 4 bases, with 7 bases lying between them. CDR1 is LGHNA, CDR2 YSLEER, per germline. This CDR3 contains 13 residues. The CDR3 is CASSQAHTTEAFF. The CDR3 coding sequence is TGCGCCAGCAGCCAAGCCCACACCACTGAAGCTTTCTTT.

This clonotype was observed at least ten times. This rearrangement joins TRBV4-3 to TRBJ2-5; D remains unclear. The germline CDR1 and CDR2 sequences are LGHNA and YSLEER. The CDR3 has 15 residues. The ends were cut back, 0 bases at V and 5 bases at J, with 13 bases in the middle. CDR3: CASSQDPLVMETQYF. Here the CDR3 DNA reads TGCGCCAGCAGCCAAGATCCCCTGGTAATGGAGACCCAGTACTTC.

The CDR3 region is CATTQGDEAFF. CDR3 DNA sequence: TGTGCCACCACCCAGGGGGATGAAGCTTTCTTT. The rearrangement joins TRBV18 to TRBJ1-1; 7 bases are a match to TRBD1. CDR3 length equals 11 residues. Losses at the gene ends were 10 bases for V and 7 bases for J; bases not matched to a gene: 6. Germline V gene sequence: CDR1 KGHSH, CDR2 LQKENI.

V and J are TRBV5-1 and TRBJ2-7, with 10 positions matching TRBD1. This CDR3 contains 13 residues. Trimming took 2 bases from V and 5 from J; bases not matched to a gene: 1. Germline CDR1 reads SGHRS; CDR2 reads YFSETQ. Written as DNA, the CDR3 is TGCGCCAGCAGCTTTGGGACAGGGGACGAGCAGTACTTC. This encodes CASSFGTGDEQYF. The full variable domain, with the rest looked up from reference TRBV5-1 and TRBJ2-7, is KAGVTQTPRYLIKTRGQQVTLSCSPISGHRSVSWYQQTPGQGLQFLFEYFSETQRNKGNFPGRFSGRQFSNSRSEMNVSTLELGDSALYLCASSFGTGDEQYFGPGTRLTVT.

In this sample, this clonotype turned up many times. This chain joins TRBV5-1 and TRBJ2-2; tentatively, D is TRBD2 (6 bases). This CDR3 spans 15 amino acids. V was clipped by 2 bases and J by 4 bases, with 12 bases between them. Germline CDR1 SGHRS, CDR2 YFSETQ. The DNA for the CDR3 is TGCGCCAGCAGCTTTGGGGCCGGGGGCACCGGGGAGCTGTTTTTT. This codes for CASSFGAGGTGELFF.